The next 3 T cell receptor beta chains were all read from a single sample in a study of CD8+ T cells in alopecia areata. RNA, once extracted, was reverse transcribed into cDNA for use as the sequencing template. Using immunoSEQ multiplex PCR, the repertoire was profiled, and TCRdb retains in-frame clones only, with some absent. Of about 42,000 clones listed, around 71% are singletons. Treatment given: oral pan-JAK inhibitor, 5-10 mg twice daily. Sequencing used CD8+ T cells sorted from blood, obtained at week 4, from a patient treated with tofacitinib. The source of these receptors is a human donor with alopecia areata.

The gene calls are TRBV13 and TRBJ2-1; D is unclear. V lost 0 bases and J 7 bases, leaving 4 bases between the germline ends. Germline V CDR1 and CDR2: PRHDT, FYEKMQ (reference sequence). The CDR3 is made up of 12 amino acids. CDR3: CASSLGANEQFF. As DNA, the CDR3 is TGTGCCAGCAGCTTAGGCGCGAATGAGCAGTTCTTC.

This clone has a handful of counts. The chain links TRBV2 to TRBJ1-6, with 10 bases lining up with TRBD1. V lost 4 bases and J lost 8; bases outside the gene matches: 14. Per germline, CDR1 SNHLY and CDR2 FYNNEI. This CDR3 spans 18 amino acids. For the CDR3, the DNA is TGTGCCAGCAGTGTAAGGACAGGGGGAAGGGAAGAAGATTCACCCCTCCACTTT. Protein sequence: CASSVRTGGREEDSPLHF.

The V and J genes are TRBV15 and TRBJ2-1; 7 bases agree with TRBD1. The germline CDR1 and CDR2 sequences are LNHNV and YYDKDF (reference sequence). The CDR3 loop spans 13 amino acids. V dropped 5 bases and J dropped 6; count of bases not matched to a gene: 4. The CDR3 nucleotides are TGTGCCACCAGCCGGTCAGGGGGCAATGAGCAGTTCTTC. Amino acids: CATSRSGGNEQFF.